This TCR beta chain was profiled in a study of T cells in localized non-small cell lung cancer. Comments on this clone: Antigen specificity is unknown.

Some clones are missing from TCRdb's copy, which holds only in-frame ones; the method was immunoSEQ multiplex PCR. The table includes around 83,000 clones, about three quarters detected once. The germline gives CDR1 MNHNS, CDR2 SASEGT. With 0 bases removed from V and 1 base from J, the gap between germline ends came to 18 bases. The CDR3 is 18 residues long. Study-level findings and limits: Among the tissues sampled, uninvolved adjacent lung had the highest T cell clonality, above tumor. Higher blood T cell density went with longer overall survival. When the top 100 tumor clones were examined, a median about 60 of them also appeared in the adjacent lung, which was paired and uninvolved.

V is TRBV6-1 and J is TRBJ1-2; no firm D call. The TCR originated in a man between 35 and 75 years old with stage II squamous cell lung carcinoma. The sample was PBMCs, taken before any cancer treatment. In DNA, the CDR3 is TGTGCCAGCAGTGAAGCCGGCAGATCCTTAACTCTTAACTATGGCTACACCTTC. Amino acid sequence: CASSEAGRSLTLNYGYTF.